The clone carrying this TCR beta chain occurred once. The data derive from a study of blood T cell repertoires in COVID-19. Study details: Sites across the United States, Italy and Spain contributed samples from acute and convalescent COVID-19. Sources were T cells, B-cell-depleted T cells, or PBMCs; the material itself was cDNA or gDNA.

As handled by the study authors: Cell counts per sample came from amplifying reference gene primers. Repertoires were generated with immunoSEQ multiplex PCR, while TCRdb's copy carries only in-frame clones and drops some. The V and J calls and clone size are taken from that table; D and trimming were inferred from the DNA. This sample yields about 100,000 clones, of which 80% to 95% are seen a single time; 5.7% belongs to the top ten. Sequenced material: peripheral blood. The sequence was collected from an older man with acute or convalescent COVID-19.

The CDR3 loop reads CASSPGQGFQETQYF. The DNA for the CDR3 is TGTGCCAGCAGCCCGGGACAGGGGTTCCAAGAGACCCAGTACTTC. The chain carries TRBV11-3 and TRBJ2-5; TRBD1 matches at 10 bases. Germline CDR1 and CDR2: SGHNT and YENEEA. V lost 5 bases and J lost 1; bases outside the gene matches: 4. The CDR3 consists of 15 residues.